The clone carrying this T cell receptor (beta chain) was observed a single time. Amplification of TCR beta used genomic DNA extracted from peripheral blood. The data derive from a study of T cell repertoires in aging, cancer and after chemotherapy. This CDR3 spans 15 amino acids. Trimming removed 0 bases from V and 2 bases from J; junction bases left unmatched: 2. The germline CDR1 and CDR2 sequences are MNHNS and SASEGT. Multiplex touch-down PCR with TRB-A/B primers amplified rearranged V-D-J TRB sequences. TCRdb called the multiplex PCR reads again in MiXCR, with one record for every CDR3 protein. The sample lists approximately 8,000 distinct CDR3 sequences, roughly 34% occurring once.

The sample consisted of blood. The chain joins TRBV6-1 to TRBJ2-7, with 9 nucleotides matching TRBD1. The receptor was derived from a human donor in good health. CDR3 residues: CASSEAGTGPYEQYF. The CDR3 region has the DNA TGTGCCAGCAGTGAAGCTGGGACAGGGCCCTACGAGCAGTACTTC.